The text below deals with one T cell receptor beta chain. Antigen unknown. TCRdb used MiXCR to reprocess the 5' RACE reads, holding one entry per CDR3 protein. The sample has 410,000 or so distinct CDR3 sequences; roughly 18% are singletons. This specimen comes from a study of identical twins. General study points: Abundant beta clonotypes from cord blood had fewer insertions, unlike memory repertoires, which showed none. Models underestimated TCR alpha sharing (out-of-frame) in monozygotic twins.

Trimming shortened V by 0 bases and J by 8 bases, and 17 bases separated the two germline ends. Germline V gene data show CDR1 as DFQATT and CDR2 as SNEGSKA (reference sequence). CDR3 length equals 15 residues. The sample consisted of naive T cells sorted from blood. This chain uses TRBV20-1 with TRBJ2-1, with D possibly matching TRBD2 (6 bases). The TCR sequence derives from a man aged 45-65 years in good health. The CDR3 DNA sequence: TGCAGTGCTAGAGAGGGGGGTATGGGGTATGATGAGCAGTTCTTC. Protein: CSAREGGMGYDEQFF.